These T cell receptor beta chains were read from a single sample in a study of T cells in Graves' hyperthyroidism and ophthalmopathy. MiXCR, run by TCRdb on the multiplex PCR reads, gives a single entry per CDR3 protein. There are over 450,000 distinct CDR3 sequences in the sample; about 15% occur only once, and about 16% lies in the top ten. The sequenced sample consisted of blood. The receptors derive from a woman between 18 and 29 years old with Graves' ophthalmopathy. Each CDR3 is given with its conserved first and last residue. A D gene is named only where the DNA matches it firmly. Clone size appears in some rows only: once, few, many, or a class for an expanded clone.

D: -
length: 14
V: TRBV18
size: many
J: TRBJ2-3
CDR3: CASSPPTNGDTQYF
DNA: TGTGCCAGCTCACCCCCGACCAATGGAGATACGCAGTATTTT

D: -
length: 15
V: TRBV27
size: -
J: TRBJ1-5
CDR3: CASSLSRTENQPQHF
DNA: TGTGCCAGCAGTTTATCGAGGACAGAGAATCAGCCCCAGCATTTT

D: TRBD1
length: 15
V: TRBV2
size: many
J: TRBJ2-5
CDR3: CASSLAGGLGETQYF
DNA: TGTGCCAGCAGTTTGGCAGGGGGCTTAGGAGAGACCCAGTACTTC

D: -
length: 16
V: TRBV5-1
size: -
J: TRBJ2-5
CDR3: CASSSPRTEIQETQYF
DNA: TGCGCCAGCAGCTCTCCTCGGACGGAGATCCAAGAGACCCAGTACTTC

D: -
length: 11
V: TRBV28
size: few
J: TRBJ2-2
CDR3: CASSLALELFF
DNA: TGTGCCAGCAGTTTAGCTCTGGAGCTGTTTTTT

D: -
length: 15
V: TRBV3-1
size: -
J: TRBJ2-6
CDR3: CASSQVGTGANVLTF
DNA: TGTGCCAGCAGCCAAGTTGGAACTGGGGCCAACGTCCTGACTTTC

D: -
length: 14
V: TRBV29-1
size: -
J: TRBJ2-3
CDR3: CSVVSRGGGDTQYF
DNA: TGCAGCGTTGTGTCTAGGGGGGGGGGAGATACGCAGTATTTT

D: -
length: 14
V: TRBV2
size: many
J: TRBJ1-5
CDR3: CASSDPGINQPQHF
DNA: TGTGCCAGCAGTGACCCAGGTATTAATCAGCCCCAGCATTTT

D: -
length: 14
V: TRBV3-1
size: -
J: TRBJ2-1
CDR3: CASSQDAEYNEQFF
DNA: TGTGCCAGCAGCCAAGATGCGGAATACAATGAGCAGTTCTTC

D: TRBD1
length: 16
V: TRBV6-2/TRBV6-3
size: -
J: TRBJ2-6
CDR3: CASSRTTGDGANVLTF
DNA: TGTGCCAGCAGTAGAACCACAGGGGATGGGGCCAACGTCCTGACTTTC

D: -
length: 17
V: TRBV11-2
size: few
J: TRBJ1-3
CDR3: CASSLDLPGASGNTIYF
DNA: TGTGCCAGCAGCTTAGACCTTCCAGGGGCCTCTGGAAACACCATATATTTT

D: -
length: 15
V: TRBV6-2/TRBV6-3
size: -
J: TRBJ1-6
CDR3: CASSAHGSYNSPLHF
DNA: TGTGCCAGCAGCGCACATGGCTCCTATAATTCACCCCTCCACTTT

D: -
length: 20
V: TRBV3-1
size: few
J: TRBJ2-7
CDR3: CASSQERKKNSPGQLYEQYF
DNA: TGTGCCAGCAGCCAAGAAAGAAAAAAAAATTCACCGGGGCAATTATACGAGCAGTACTTC

D: TRBD1
length: 15
V: TRBV11-2
size: many
J: TRBJ2-5
CDR3: CASSWDRVNQETQYF
DNA: TGTGCCAGCAGCTGGGACAGGGTTAACCAAGAGACCCAGTACTTC

D: -
length: 16
V: TRBV3-1
size: many
J: TRBJ1-5
CDR3: CASSQDWGRGNQPQHF
DNA: TGTGCCAGCAGCCAAGATTGGGGTAGGGGCAATCAGCCCCAGCATTTT

D: -
length: 14
V: TRBV20-1
size: few
J: TRBJ1-1
CDR3: CSARDTGSDTEAFF
DNA: TGCAGTGCTAGAGACACAGGGTCTGACACTGAAGCTTTCTTT

D: TRBD1
length: 17
V: TRBV9
size: few
J: TRBJ1-2
CDR3: CASSSPGLPRDRDGYTF
DNA: TGTGCCAGCAGCTCCCCCGGCCTACCGAGGGACAGGGATGGCTACACCTTC

D: -
length: 15
V: TRBV4-2
size: few
J: TRBJ1-3
CDR3: CASSQDTGWGNTIYF
DNA: TGTGCCAGCAGCCAAGACACAGGGTGGGGAAACACCATATATTTT

D: -
length: 16
V: TRBV6-6
size: few
J: TRBJ2-2
CDR3: CASSYSTPSDTGELFF
DNA: TGTGCCAGCAGTTACTCCACGCCTAGTGACACCGGGGAGCTGTTTTTT

D: -
length: 13
V: TRBV27
size: -
J: TRBJ1-1
CDR3: CASSILGHTEVFF
DNA: TGTGCCAGCAGTATCCTCGGGCACACTGAAGTTTTCTTT

D: -
length: 15
V: TRBV7-8
size: many
J: TRBJ2-7
CDR3: CASSSRNTPADEQYF
DNA: TGTGCCAGCAGCTCGAGAAACACCCCCGCGGACGAGCAGTACTTC

D: TRBD2
length: 15
V: TRBV6-1
size: many
J: TRBJ2-3
CDR3: CASSEVAGGPDTQYF
DNA: TGTGCCAGCAGTGAGGTAGCGGGAGGGCCTGATACGCAGTATTTT

D: TRBD1
length: 16
V: TRBV3-1
size: many
J: TRBJ1-2
CDR3: CASSRSRDRLSYGYTF
DNA: TGTGCCAGCAGCAGAAGTCGGGACAGACTAAGCTATGGCTACACCTTC

D: -
length: 14
V: TRBV18
size: few
J: TRBJ1-2
CDR3: CASSPAVRQRGYTF
DNA: TGTGCCAGCTCCCCCGCTGTAAGGCAACGAGGCTACACCTTC

D: -
length: 15
V: TRBV27
size: many
J: TRBJ1-1
CDR3: CASRLLQRLNTEAFF
DNA: TGTGCCAGCAGACTCCTACAGAGATTGAACACTGAAGCTTTCTTT

D: -
length: 13
V: TRBV5-1
size: many
J: TRBJ1-2
CDR3: CASSPGDNYGYTF
DNA: TGCGCCAGCAGCCCCGGAGATAACTATGGCTACACCTTC

D: -
length: 13
V: TRBV27
size: few
J: TRBJ2-1
CDR3: CASSSPPGYEQFF
DNA: TGTGCCAGCAGTTCCCCCCCGGGTTATGAGCAGTTCTTC

D: -
length: 15
V: TRBV7-2
size: -
J: TRBJ2-7
CDR3: CASSSVAGRTYEQYF
DNA: TGTGCCAGCAGCTCCGTGGCAGGGAGAACCTACGAGCAGTACTTC